These T cell receptor beta chains were read from a single sample in a study of cytomegalovirus exposure and HLA in healthy donors. Profiled with immunoSEQ multiplex PCR; TCRdb holds only in-frame clones, not every one. The table lists about 120,000 clones, around 74% of them singletons. Sequenced material: PBMCs. These receptors were taken from a man in his 60s in good health and CMV-seropositive. Both conserved end residues are part of each CDR3. The D gene is left open where the match is weak. The size entry is marked missing in some rows and otherwise reads once, few, many or a size class.

len	abundance	v_gene	j_gene	d_gene	CDR3nt	CDR3aa
17	few	TRBV4-1	TRBJ1-1	-	TGCGCCAGCAGCCAAGATCAATGGACAGCCTTGAGAACTGAAGCTTTCTTT	CASSQDQWTALRTEAFF
15	-	TRBV6-4	TRBJ2-7	-	TGTGCCAGCAGTGACTCGGAACAGGCTACCTACGAGCAGTACTTC	CASSDSEQATYEQYF
16	-	TRBV6-6	TRBJ1-2	TRBD1	TGTGCCAGCAGACATCAAATCGGACAGGGGGCGGGAGGCTACACCTTC	CASRHQIGQGAGGYTF
14	-	TRBV9	TRBJ1-1	-	TGTGCCAGCAGCGTAACAGGGATGAACACTGAAGCTTTCTTT	CASSVTGMNTEAFF
14	-	TRBV2	TRBJ1-4	-	TGTGCCAGCAGGTGGGGGGCAACTAATGAAAAACTGTTTTTT	CASRWGATNEKLFF
15	-	TRBV2	TRBJ2-1	TRBD2	TGTGCCAGCAGTGAACAGACTAGCGGGCGCAATGAGCAGTTCTTC	CASSEQTSGRNEQFF
15	few	TRBV29-1	TRBJ2-3	TRBD2	TGCAGCGTTGCGAAGGCTAGCGGGAGAGGTGATACGCAGTATTTT	CSVAKASGRGDTQYF
14	-	TRBV6-5	TRBJ1-1	-	TGTGCCAGCAATGAGCGGGGCTCGAACACTGAAGCTTTCTTT	CASNERGSNTEAFF
16	many	TRBV5-5	TRBJ2-7	TRBD1	TGCGCCAGCAGCCAAGAAACCGGACAGGCCTCCTACGAGCAGTACTTC	CASSQETGQASYEQYF
16	-	TRBV9	TRBJ2-5	TRBD2	TGTGCCAGCAGCGTAGATGCTAGCGGGGGCCAAGAGACCCAGTACTTC	CASSVDASGGQETQYF
15	few	TRBV7-3	TRBJ1-2	-	TGTGCCAGCAGCTCGACCCCCGGACAGATACATGGCTACACCTTC	CASSSTPGQIHGYTF
13	-	TRBV30	TRBJ2-5	-	TGTGCCTGGAGTAAAGGGGCGGGGGAGACCCAGTACTTC	CAWSKGAGETQYF
15	-	TRBV6-5	TRBJ2-2	-	TGTGCCAGCAGCCCAAATGGGGCAGTCACCGGGGAGCTGTTTTTT	CASSPNGAVTGELFF
13	-	TRBV5-6	TRBJ2-7	-	TGTGCCAGCAGCTTAGACTTTCCCTACGAGCAGTACTTC	CASSLDFPYEQYF
16	-	TRBV10-1	TRBJ1-1	TRBD1	TGCGCCAGCAGACGAGAACACAGGGGGTCGAACACTGAAGCTTTCTTT	CASRREHRGSNTEAFF
15	-	TRBV7-9	TRBJ2-1	-	TGTGCCAGCAGCTTAGCGGTGGGCAGAAACTCAGAGCAGTTCTTC	CASSLAVGRNSEQFF
15	-	TRBV11-3	TRBJ2-1	-	TGTGCCAGCAGCATTATGGGGGGGGCAGGCAATGAGCAGTTCTTC	CASSIMGGAGNEQFF
13	-	TRBV7-9	TRBJ1-1	-	TGTGCCAGCAGCTTAGGGGGGGGCACTGAAGCTTTCTTT	CASSLGGGTEAFF
15	-	TRBV7-9	TRBJ1-6	TRBD1	TGTGCCAGCAGCTTAACAGGGGGGATCGGATCACCCCTCCACTTT	CASSLTGGIGSPLHF
15	few	TRBV2	TRBJ2-1	TRBD2	TGTGCCAGCAGTGAGGGCGGGAGGTATGCAGATGAGCAGTTCTTC	CASSEGGRYADEQFF
15	-	TRBV5-6	TRBJ2-1	-	TGTGCCAGCAGCCTTCTAGCGTTTAGCCCCAATGAGCAGTTCTTC	CASSLLAFSPNEQFF
15	-	TRBV5-1	TRBJ2-7	TRBD1	TGCGCCAGCAGCCCCGGGACAGGGCGCGTCCACGAGCAGTACTTC	CASSPGTGRVHEQYF
12	-	TRBV6-5	TRBJ2-5	-	TGTGCCAGCAGAAGGGGGCAAGAGACCCAGTACTTC	CASRRGQETQYF
16	-	TRBV6-1	TRBJ1-1	-	TGTGCCAGCAGCGAAACAGGCCGATACTTGAACACTGAAGCTTTCTTT	CASSETGRYLNTEAFF
18	few	TRBV7-6	TRBJ1-4	TRBD1	TGTGCCAGCAGCTTAGCTTTCGGGACAGAAACAACTAATGAAAAACTGTTTTTT	CASSLAFGTETTNEKLFF
15	-	TRBV6-1	TRBJ1-5	-	TGTGCCAGCAGTTGGGGCGGGGGGGGCAATCAGCCCCAGCATTTT	CASSWGGGGNQPQHF
12	-	TRBV5-1	TRBJ2-1	TRBD2	TGCGCCAGCAGCTTAACCGGGGGGGGGCAGTTCTTC	CASSLTGGGQFF
14	-	TRBV30	TRBJ1-2	TRBD1	TGTGCCTGGTGGACAGGGGAGGCGGACTATGGCTACACCTTC	CAWWTGEADYGYTF
13	-	TRBV13	TRBJ1-2	-	TGTGCCAGCAGCTTAATCCGACAGGCGCACTACACCTTC	CASSLIRQAHYTF
16	few	TRBV6-1	TRBJ2-1	TRBD1	TGTGCCAGCAGTGAAACCGGGACAGGGGGTGTTAATGAGCAGTTCTTC	CASSETGTGGVNEQFF
14	-	TRBV5-1	TRBJ2-1	TRBD1	TGCGCCAGCAGCACCCGACAGGGCCTCCATGAGCAGTTCTTC	CASSTRQGLHEQFF
15	-	TRBV19	TRBJ1-5	TRBD1	TGTGCCAGTAGTATTCCCGGACAGGGGGCGAAGCCCCAGCATTTT	CASSIPGQGAKPQHF
15	few	TRBV28	TRBJ2-4	TRBD1	TGTGCCAGCAGTTTACTTGAGACAGGGCTAAACATTCAGTACTTC	CASSLLETGLNIQYF
15	-	TRBV5-1	TRBJ2-7	TRBD2	TGCGCCAGCAGACAACCCGGGACTAGCGGTTACGAGCAGTACTTC	CASRQPGTSGYEQYF
16	-	TRBV5-5	TRBJ2-1	TRBD1	TGTGCCAGCAGCTCCGGGACAGATCAACATCCAAATGAGCAGTTCTTC	CASSSGTDQHPNEQFF
14	-	TRBV6-1	TRBJ1-2	TRBD1	TGTGCCAGCCTGTGGGGACAGGGGTACTATGGCTACACCTTC	CASLWGQGYYGYTF
21	-	TRBV18	TRBJ1-3	TRBD1	TGTGCCAGCTCACTTGCGAGAATGATGTGGACAGGAAAGGGCTCTGGAAACACCATATATTTT	CASSLARMMWTGKGSGNTIYF
13	-	TRBV5-5	TRBJ2-7	TRBD1	TGTGCCAGCAGCCGGGACAGGGATGACGAGCAGTACTTC	CASSRDRDDEQYF
14	-	TRBV6-1	TRBJ1-2	TRBD1	TGTGCCAGCAGTGACCCCTCGACAGGGAAAGGCTACACCTTC	CASSDPSTGKGYTF
14	-	TRBV7-3	TRBJ1-1	-	TGTGCCAGCAGCCGCGGGGGCAAGAACACTGAAGCTTTCTTT	CASSRGGKNTEAFF
14	-	TRBV6-5	TRBJ2-3	TRBD2	TGTGCCAGTCAGCGGGGGGGGTCCCCGAATACGCAGTATTTT	CASQRGGSPNTQYF
17	-	TRBV23-1	TRBJ1-4	-	TGCGCCAGCAGTCAATACCTCCGTCGGGAGGGTGGGGAAAAACTGTTTTTT	CASSQYLRREGGEKLFF
18	-	TRBV27	TRBJ1-6	-	TGTGCCAGCAGTTTATTCAGAATCGGTGGGCAGGGTTATTCACCCCTCCACTTT	CASSLFRIGGQGYSPLHF
11	-	TRBV7-3	TRBJ1-2	-	TGTGCCAGCGGAGGGTTCGATGGCTACACCTTC	CASGGFDGYTF
19	-	TRBV5-1	TRBJ2-5	TRBD2	TGCGCCAGCAGCTTGAGACCGACTAGCGGGAGTTCAGGACAAGAGACCCAGTACTTC	CASSLRPTSGSSGQETQYF
13	once	TRBV9	TRBJ1-6	TRBD1	TGTGCCAGCAGCGTAGACAGGGGTTCACCCCTCCACTTT	CASSVDRGSPLHF